A selection of T cell receptor beta chains follows, all from one sample in a study of blood T cells in healthy people across ages. TCRdb called the 5' RACE reads again in MiXCR, with one record for every CDR3 protein. The sample has about 680,000 distinct CDR3 sequences; about half are singletons. Specimen: blood. Receptors originate from a woman aged 55-69 years in good health. The CDR3 runs from the conserved cysteine through the conserved F or W. A D gene is named only where the DNA matches it firmly. The size field is filled for only some rows; it gives once, few, many or a size class.

CDR3	DNA	size	V	J	D	length
CASSLWPDQGTQYF	TGTGCCAGCAGTTTATGGCCCGACCAAGGGACCCAGTACTTC	.	TRBV27	TRBJ2-5	.	14
CASSLVPGPAYEQYF	TGTGCCAGCAGCTTAGTGCCGGGACCGGCATACGAGCAGTACTTC	few	TRBV7-2	TRBJ2-7	.	15
CASSLFQDSYGYTF	TGTGCCAGCAGTTTATTTCAGGACAGCTATGGCTACACCTTC	few	TRBV27	TRBJ1-2	.	14
CSATSGGVYNEQFF	TGCAGTGCTACGAGCGGGGGGGTCTACAATGAGCAGTTCTTC	.	TRBV20-1	TRBJ2-1	TRBD2	14
CSAREGSGNYEQYF	TGCAGTGCTAGAGAAGGATCGGGGAACTACGAGCAGTACTTC	many	TRBV20-1	TRBJ2-7	.	14
CASSRDLGQGGGYEQYF	TGTGCCAGCAGCCGCGACCTCGGACAGGGTGGAGGTTACGAGCAGTACTTC	.	TRBV4-2	TRBJ2-7	TRBD1	17
CATSDSLALAGGGEQFF	TGTGCCACCAGTGATTCCTTGGCACTAGCGGGAGGTGGCGAGCAGTTCTTC	.	TRBV24-1	TRBJ2-1	TRBD2	17
CASSLGGQGGDGYTF	TGTGCCAGCAGCTTAGGAGGACAGGGGGGAGATGGCTACACCTTC	few	TRBV7-2	TRBJ1-2	TRBD1	15
CASSLDGTVRTDTQYF	TGCGCCAGCAGCCTGGACGGAACCGTTAGAACAGATACGCAGTATTTT	few	TRBV5-1	TRBJ2-3	.	16
CSARGGSGNQPQHF	TGCAGTGCTAGAGGAGGGAGCGGCAATCAGCCCCAGCATTTT	.	TRBV20-1	TRBJ1-5	.	14
CASSVTRSSYEQYF	TGTGCCAGCAGCGTAACTAGATCATCCTACGAGCAGTACTTC	few	TRBV7-2	TRBJ2-7	.	14
CAWVEGTGGVLETQYF	TGTGCCTGGGTTGAAGGCACAGGAGGAGTGTTAGAGACCCAGTACTTC	.	TRBV30	TRBJ2-5	.	16
CSARDQRGDAETQYF	TGCAGTGCTAGAGATCAACGAGGGGACGCTGAGACCCAGTACTTC	.	TRBV20-1	TRBJ2-5	.	15
CASSLSPPDTQYF	TGTGCCAGCAGCTTAAGCCCGCCAGATACGCAGTATTTT	.	TRBV7-2	TRBJ2-3	.	13
CSAYRSAREDEQYF	TGCAGTGCTTATCGGAGTGCGCGGGAGGACGAGCAGTACTTC	.	TRBV20-1	TRBJ2-7	TRBD2	14
CASSLEGVSYNEQFF	TGCGCCAGCAGCTTGGAGGGGGTATCCTACAATGAGCAGTTCTTC	.	TRBV5-1	TRBJ2-1	.	15
CASSQESAGKGTEAFF	TGCGCCAGCAGCCAAGAAAGTGCAGGCAAGGGGACTGAAGCTTTCTTT	.	TRBV4-3	TRBJ1-1	.	16
CASSEYDRGRTEAFF	TGTGCCAGCAGTGAATACGACAGGGGGCGAACTGAAGCTTTCTTT	.	TRBV25-1	TRBJ1-1	TRBD1	15